The clone carrying this T cell receptor (beta chain) was observed a handful of times. Antigen specificity is unknown. Trimming removed 2 bases from V and 5 bases from J; junction bases left unmatched: 2. The CDR3 runs 13 residues. Germline V gene data show CDR1 as MNHEY and CDR2 as SVGEGT. The data stem from a study of T-cell memory formation after mild COVID-19. Study details: For the most part, TCR clusters were specific to one donor. Regarding the study as a whole: There was a balanced CD4/CD8 profile in clones contracting day 15 to 85, and later expanders leaned CD4+. That cross-reactive memory joined was suggested by some responding clones appearing in pre-infection memory.

Amplification by 5'RACE using constant-segment primers produced TCR alpha and TCR beta cDNA libraries that carried sample barcodes and UMIs. MiXCR, applied by TCRdb to the 5' RACE reads, yields one record per CDR3 protein. Here the sample spans hundreds of thousands of distinct CDR3 sequences, roughly 25% being singletons. Sample: PBMCs or a T cell subset sorted from them (not recorded which). The TCR sequence derives from an adult woman who had mild COVID-19 (a few samples of this study predate the infection). Cell type and time point are not known. V and J are TRBV6-2 or TRBV6-3 and TRBJ2-5, with 7 bases lining up with TRBD1. The CDR3 sequence: CASSYGTAETQYF. CDR3 nucleotides: TGTGCCAGCAGTTACGGGACAGCGGAGACCCAGTACTTC.